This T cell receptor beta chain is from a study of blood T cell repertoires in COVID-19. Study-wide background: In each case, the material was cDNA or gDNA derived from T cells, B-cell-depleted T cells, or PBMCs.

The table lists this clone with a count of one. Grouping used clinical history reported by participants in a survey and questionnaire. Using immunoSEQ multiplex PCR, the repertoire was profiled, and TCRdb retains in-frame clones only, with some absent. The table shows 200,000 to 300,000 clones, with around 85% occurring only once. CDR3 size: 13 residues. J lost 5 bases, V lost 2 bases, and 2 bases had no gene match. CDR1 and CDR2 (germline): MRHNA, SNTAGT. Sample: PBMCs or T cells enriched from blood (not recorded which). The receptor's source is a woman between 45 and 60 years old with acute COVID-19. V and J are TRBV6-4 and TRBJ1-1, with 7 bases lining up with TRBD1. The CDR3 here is CASSDRGRTEAFF. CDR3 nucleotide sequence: TGTGCCAGCAGTGACAGGGGGCGGACTGAAGCTTTCTTT.